A selection of T cell receptor beta chains follows, all from one sample in a study of Ad26.COV2.S vaccination and SARS-CoV-2 variants. TCRdb keeps only in-frame clones here, not all; method: immunoSEQ multiplex PCR. In the table there are a few hundred thousand clones, about nine tenths of which are singletons. The sequencing here drew on peripheral blood, taken in a trial of Ad26.COV2.S vaccine versus placebo. The origin of the receptors is a person aged 18-65 years who received the Ad26.COV2.S COVID-19 vaccine or a placebo. Each CDR3 is given with its conserved first and last residue.

CDR3 protein: CASSLMGSSYEQYF
J gene: TRBJ2-7
V gene: TRBV28

CDR3 protein: CAWSLGAGLYGYTF
J gene: TRBJ1-2
V gene: TRBV30

CDR3 protein: CASSRQTGGQETQYF
J gene: TRBJ2-5
V gene: TRBV18

CDR3 protein: CASSYSWGADEKLFF
J gene: TRBJ1-4
V gene: TRBV6-2/TRBV6-3

CDR3 protein: CASSPSKGHLSHSGGYTF
J gene: TRBJ1-2
V gene: TRBV18

CDR3 protein: CASSPPSYEQYF
J gene: TRBJ2-7
V gene: TRBV27

CDR3 protein: CASSLRGGNQPQHF
J gene: TRBJ1-5
V gene: TRBV5-1

CDR3 protein: CASTRYRESEAFF
J gene: TRBJ1-1
V gene: TRBV10-2

CDR3 protein: CASSTGTGWYEQYF
J gene: TRBJ2-7
V gene: TRBV18

CDR3 protein: CASSLGGLAGVTGELFF
J gene: TRBJ2-2
V gene: TRBV5-4

CDR3 protein: CATTPAGNTDTQYF
J gene: TRBJ2-3
V gene: TRBV24-1

CDR3 protein: CASSYSTGTYEQYF
J gene: TRBJ2-7
V gene: TRBV6-5

CDR3 protein: CASSYSPPTEAFF
J gene: TRBJ1-1
V gene: TRBV6-2/TRBV6-3

CDR3 protein: CASVGIRVANYGYTF
J gene: TRBJ1-2
V gene: TRBV10-2

CDR3 protein: CASSYRDRGSEQYF
J gene: TRBJ2-7
V gene: TRBV6-6

CDR3 protein: CASSYGQSKELFF
J gene: TRBJ2-2
V gene: TRBV7-9

CDR3 protein: CASSLVPYEQYF
J gene: TRBJ2-7
V gene: TRBV7-2

CDR3 protein: CASSPDRDYGYTF
J gene: TRBJ1-2
V gene: TRBV6-2/TRBV6-3

CDR3 protein: CASGGQNYEQYF
J gene: TRBJ2-7
V gene: TRBV28